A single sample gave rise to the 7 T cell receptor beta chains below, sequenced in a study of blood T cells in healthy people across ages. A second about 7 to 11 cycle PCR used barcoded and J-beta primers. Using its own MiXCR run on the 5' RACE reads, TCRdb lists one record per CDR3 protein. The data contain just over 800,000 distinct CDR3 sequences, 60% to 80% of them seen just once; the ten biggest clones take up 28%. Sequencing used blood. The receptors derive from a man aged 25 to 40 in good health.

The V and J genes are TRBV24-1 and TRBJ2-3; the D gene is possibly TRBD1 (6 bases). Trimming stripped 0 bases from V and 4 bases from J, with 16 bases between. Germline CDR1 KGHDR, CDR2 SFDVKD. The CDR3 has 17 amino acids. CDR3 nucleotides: TGTGCCACCAGTGATTTGGGAATTACAGGGATTCCAGATACGCAGTATTTT. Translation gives CATSDLGITGIPDTQYF.

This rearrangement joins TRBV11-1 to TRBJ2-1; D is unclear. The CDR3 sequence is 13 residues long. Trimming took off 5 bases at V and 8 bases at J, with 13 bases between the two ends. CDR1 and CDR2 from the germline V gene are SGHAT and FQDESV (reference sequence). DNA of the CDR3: TGTGCCAGCAGCCGCCCTTGGGGTGATGAGCAGTTCTTC. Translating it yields CASSRPWGDEQFF.

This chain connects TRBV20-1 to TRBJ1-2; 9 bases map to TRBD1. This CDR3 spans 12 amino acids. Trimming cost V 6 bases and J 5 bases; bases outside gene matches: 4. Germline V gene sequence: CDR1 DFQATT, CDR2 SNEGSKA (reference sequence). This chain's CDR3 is CSAGTGNYGYTF. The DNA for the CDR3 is TGCAGTGCAGGGACAGGGAATTATGGCTACACCTTC.

The chain's CDR3 is CASSLTGGYNSPLHF. The CDR3 region has the DNA TGTGCCAGCAGCCTGACAGGGGGCTATAATTCACCCCTCCACTTT. V gene TRBV14 combines with J gene TRBJ1-6; 9 bases match TRBD1. Germline-derived CDR1 and CDR2 are SGHDN and FVKESK. The CDR3 is 15 residues long. V gave up 4 bases and J gave up 3 bases; unmatched junction bases: 1.

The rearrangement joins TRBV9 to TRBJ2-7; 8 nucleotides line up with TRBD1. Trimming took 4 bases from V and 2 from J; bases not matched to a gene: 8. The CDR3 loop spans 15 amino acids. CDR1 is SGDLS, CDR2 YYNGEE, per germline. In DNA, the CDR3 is TGTGCCAGCAGCCCAGGGACAGGACAGGCCTACGAGCAGTACTTC. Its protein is CASSPGTGQAYEQYF.

This CDR3 is CASSRQGLDGLHF. The DNA for the CDR3 is TGTGCCAGCAGTCGCCAGGGTTTGGACGGCCTCCACTTT. The V and J genes are TRBV6-6 and TRBJ1-6, with a possible D match to TRBD1 (5 bases). V was trimmed by 5 bases and J by 15 bases, leaving 17 bases between them. The CDR3 covers 13 residues. The V gene's germline CDR1 is MNHNY and CDR2 SVGAGI (reference sequence).

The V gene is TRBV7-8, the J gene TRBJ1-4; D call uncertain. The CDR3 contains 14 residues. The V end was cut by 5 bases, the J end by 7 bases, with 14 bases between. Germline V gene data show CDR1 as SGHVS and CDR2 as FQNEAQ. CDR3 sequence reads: CASSEIGAAEKLFF. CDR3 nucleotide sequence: TGTGCCAGCAGCGAAATTGGAGCTGCTGAAAAACTGTTTTTT.